What follows are 16 T cell receptor beta chains derived from one specimen sequenced in a study of T cells in Graves' hyperthyroidism and ophthalmopathy. From RNA transcripts, TCR beta CDR3 regions were amplified. HTBI primers were used for first-round RT-PCR of the TCR CDR3. One entry per CDR3 protein, called by TCRdb with MiXCR from the multiplex PCR reads. The data contain hundreds of thousands of distinct CDR3 sequences, 18% of them singletons. Sequencing was performed on blood. These receptors all come from a woman aged 45-59 years with Graves' hyperthyroidism that later progressed to Graves' ophthalmopathy.

This clonotype was observed many times. The chain uses TRBV5-1 and TRBJ1-1; a weak D match, TRBD1 (6 bases). CDR3 length equals 12 residues. V was clipped by 4 bases and J by 5 bases, with 9 bases between them. Germline V gene data show CDR1 as SGHRS and CDR2 as YFSETQ. The CDR3 bases are TGCGCCAGCAGCGGGGGCAAGACTGAAGCTTTCTTT. Its translation: CASSGGKTEAFF.

In its sample, this clonotype was seen many times. The chain recombines TRBV7-6 with TRBJ1-6; TRBD1 is a possible D gene (5 bases). Per the germline V gene, CDR1 is SGHVS and CDR2 is FNYEAQ. Trimming removed 0 bases at V and 9 bases at J, with 9 bases between. The CDR3 runs to 14 residues. The CDR3 nucleotides are TGTGCCAGCAGCTTAGCCGTCGGGGGTTCACCCCTCCACTTT. This gives the protein CASSLAVGGSPLHF.

V and J are TRBV20-1 and TRBJ2-3; the D is unclear. The CDR3 length is 12 residues. The germline V gene has CDR1 DFQATT and CDR2 SNEGSKA (reference sequence). Trimming cost V 7 bases and J 2 bases, with 10 bases left between them. CDR3 sequence reads: CSGVQNTDTQYF. As DNA, the CDR3 is TGCAGTGGGGTACAAAACACAGATACGCAGTATTTT.

This clonotype was counted between two and nine times. The gene calls are TRBV20-1 and TRBJ2-7; D could derive from TRBD1 or TRBD2 (5 bases each). The CDR3 spans 15 residues. V dropped 3 bases and J dropped 0 bases, with 15 bases sitting between them. CDR1 DFQATT and CDR2 SNEGSKA come from the germline V gene (reference sequence). CDR3: CSARWSGGPSYEQYF. CDR3 coding DNA: TGCAGTGCTAGGTGGTCTGGGGGACCCTCCTACGAGCAGTACTTC.

The rearrangement uses TRBV3-1 and TRBJ1-6; D unresolved. V was trimmed by 0 bases and J by 7 bases, leaving 13 bases between them. The CDR3 contains 16 residues. CDR1 is LGHDT and CDR2 is YNNKEL in the germline V gene (reference sequence). CDR3: CASSQEGSEINSPLHF. In nucleotides, the CDR3 is TGTGCCAGCAGCCAAGAAGGCAGTGAAATAAATTCACCCCTCCACTTT.

The J gene is TRBJ1-1, the V gene TRBV19; a possible D gene is TRBD1 (6 bases). The CDR3 extends over 14 amino acids. CDR1 and CDR2 from the germline V gene are LNHDA and SQIVND (reference sequence). V was clipped by 1 base and J by 1 base, with 7 bases between them. CDR3 amino acids: CASSIGGANTEAFF. In nucleotides, the CDR3 is TGTGCCAGTAGTATAGGGGGGGCGAACACTGAAGCTTTCTTT.

This clonotype has a count of ten or more. The chain joins TRBV29-1 to TRBJ2-1, with a possible D match to TRBD1 (6 bases). The CDR3 covers 17 residues. Germline CDR1 reads SQVTM; CDR2 reads ANQGSEA. The ends were cut back, 0 bases at V and 8 bases at J, with 23 bases in the middle. CDR3 DNA sequence: TGCAGCGTTGAAGATTCCCCCAACAGGGTCTCCAGGGATGAGCAGTTCTTC. It is translated as CSVEDSPNRVSRDEQFF.

The J gene is TRBJ2-3, the V gene TRBV12-3 or TRBV12-4; no definite D call. This CDR3 has 12 residues. V shed 8 bases and J shed 4 bases, with 10 bases lying between them. DNA for the CDR3: TGTGCCAGCGCCCTCCCCCCAGATACGCAGTATTTT. It specifies CASALPPDTQYF.

This clonotype was counted many times. The J gene is TRBJ1-1, the V gene TRBV7-9; possibly TRBD1 for D (5 bases). Germline V gives CDR1 SEHNR, CDR2 FQNEAQ (reference sequence). This CDR3 region has 12 residues. V lost 7 bases and J 5 bases, leaving 11 bases between the germline ends. The CDR3 DNA is TGTGCCAGCAACGTCGGGGGAACTGAAGCTTTCTTT. It translates to CASNVGGTEAFF.

This clonotype was counted between two and nine times. The chain uses TRBV5-1 and TRBJ1-4; TRBD1 aligns across 9 bases. The trim removed 4 bases at V and 8 bases at J, leaving 6 bases unmatched. Germline loops: CDR1 SGHRS, CDR2 YFSETQ. There are 14 residues in the CDR3. The CDR3 is CASSRDRAREKLFF. CDR3 DNA sequence: TGCGCCAGCAGCCGGGACAGGGCTAGAGAAAAACTGTTTTTT.

Turning to this clonotype: A junction boundary mismatches the germline segment, possibly from a read error. The rearrangement uses TRBV11-1 and TRBJ1-2; 10 bases match TRBD1. The CDR3 covers 13 residues. CDR1 is SGHAT, CDR2 FQDESV, per germline (reference sequence). The chain's CDR3 is CASGFGQGGGYTF. Here the CDR3 DNA reads TGTGCCAGCGGCTTCGGACAGGGGGGTGGCTACACCTTC.

This clonotype was observed at least ten times. The chain recombines TRBV20-1 with TRBJ1-5, with D hard to call. The V end lost 3 bases, the J end lost 3 bases, and 12 bases lay between the germline ends. The germline CDR1 and CDR2 sequences are DFQATT and SNEGSKA (reference sequence). The CDR3 loop spans 14 amino acids. The CDR3 spells CSASSQLPNQPQHF. The CDR3 DNA reads as TGCAGTGCTAGCTCACAGTTGCCCAATCAGCCCCAGCATTTT.

The chain has TRBV6-1 and TRBJ1-5, with D uncertain. This CDR3 is built from 15 residues. Germline CDR1 MNHNS, CDR2 SASEGT. Trimming pared 1 base from V and 3 bases from J, leaving 10 bases between. The CDR3 DNA reads as TGTGCCAGCAGTGAAGACAGCCTCGACAATCAGCCCCAGCATTTT. Its translation: CASSEDSLDNQPQHF.

This clonotype occurred many times. The chain recombines TRBV7-2 with TRBJ1-2; tentative D call: TRBD1 (5 bases). CDR3 length equals 14 residues. V lost 7 bases, J lost 3 bases, and 15 bases lay in between. Per the germline V gene, CDR1 is SGHTA and CDR2 is FQGNSA. The CDR3 region is CASKRVRRDYGYTF. The CDR3, as DNA: TGTGCCAGCAAACGGGTCCGCAGGGACTATGGCTACACCTTC.

The chain recombines TRBV7-2 with TRBJ2-1; D ambiguous. CDR3 length: 15 amino acids. The germline gives CDR1 SGHTA, CDR2 FQGNSA. Trimming removed 2 bases at V and 5 bases at J, with 13 bases between. This CDR3 reads CASSLNGFSDNEQFF. In nucleotides, the CDR3 is TGTGCCAGCAGCTTAAACGGTTTTTCAGACAATGAGCAGTTCTTC. Using reference TRBV7-2 and TRBJ2-1 for the parts outside the CDR3, the full variable domain is GAGVSQSPSNKVTEKGKDVELRCDPISGHTALYWYRQSLGQGLEFLIYFQGNSAPDKSGLPSDRFSAERTGGSVSTLTIQRTQQEDSAVYLCASSLNGFSDNEQFFGPGTRLTVL.

This clonotype was seen at least ten times. V and J are TRBV20-1 and TRBJ2-1; TRBD2 agrees at 13 bases. The CDR3 runs to 17 residues. Trimming removed 4 bases from V and 0 bases from J; junction bases left unmatched: 6. Looked up from germline, CDR1 is DFQATT and CDR2 is SNEGSKA (reference sequence). Here the CDR3 reads CSAMTSGGTSSYNEQFF. The CDR3 DNA reads as TGCAGTGCTATGACTAGCGGGGGGACGAGCTCCTACAATGAGCAGTTCTTC.